The present T cell receptor beta chain was sequenced within a study of patients and donors after allogeneic stem cell transplantation. This clonotype was seen once. TCRdb re-called the RT-PCR reads through MiXCR, storing one row per CDR3 protein. The sample contains 150,000 to 250,000 distinct CDR3 sequences, roughly 40% of which appear only once. The CDR3 consists of 15 residues. The sequence was obtained from a human donor who was either an allogeneic HSCT recipient or a stem cell or donor lymphocyte infusion donor (not recorded which). It is not recorded whose cells these are; they may come from a transplant donor. The chain carries TRBV21-1 and TRBJ2-1; TRBD1, the table's D call, lacks a check against the DNA. TRBV21-1 is a pseudogene locus. The sample comprised blood, either unsorted or a sorted T cell fraction (not recorded which). The CDR3 bases are TGTGCCAGCACCCTCTTCAAGGGGTCCTACAATGAGCAGTTCTTC. Amino acid sequence: CASTLFKGSYNEQFF.